Listed below are T cell receptor beta chains from one sample, sequenced in a study of cytomegalovirus exposure and HLA in healthy donors. The data were produced by immunoSEQ multiplex PCR, yet TCRdb's version contains in-frame clones alone and is incomplete. The repertoire holds more than 100,000 clones, more than 60% seen once, with 4% to 5% in the top ten. The sample taken for sequencing was PBMCs. Source of these receptors: a middle-aged woman in good health and CMV-seronegative. CDR3s include the opening cysteine and the closing phenylalanine or tryptophan. D genes are given only for firm matches. Some rows have no size entry. The others give once, few or many, or a class for an expanded clone.

d_gene	abundance	j_gene	v_gene	CDR3nt	CDR3aa
.	.	TRBJ1-4	TRBV2	TGTGCCAGCCGGACAGAGGTTGAAAAACTGTTTTTT	CASRTEVEKLFF
.	.	TRBJ2-1	TRBV6-4	TGTGCCAGCAGTGACTCCTCGGAAGAGGCCCGCAAGATCTTC	CASSDSSEEARKIF
.	.	TRBJ2-7	TRBV9	TGTGCCAGCAGCACCCGCGGTAGCGGCCCCTACGAGCAGTACTTC	CASSTRGSGPYEQYF
.	.	TRBJ1-5	TRBV18	TGTGCCAGCTCACCAAGGGGGATGGGGCCCCAGCATTTT	CASSPRGMGPQHF
.	few	TRBJ2-1	TRBV2	TGTGCCAGCAGAGAGGGACTGCCCACCTACAATGAGCAGTTCTTC	CASREGLPTYNEQFF
TRBD1	.	TRBJ2-5	TRBV11-3	TGTGCCAGCAGCCTCGGACAGGGTGGGGACGAGACCCAGTACTTC	CASSLGQGGDETQYF
.	.	TRBJ2-7	TRBV11-1	TGTGCCAGCAGCCCTCGTCTAGCCGCCTACGAGCAGTACTTC	CASSPRLAAYEQYF
.	.	TRBJ1-5	TRBV7-8	TGTGCCAGCAGCTTGAGGGTAGTCCAGCCCCAGCATTTT	CASSLRVVQPQHF
TRBD1	few	TRBJ1-1	TRBV11-2	TGTGCCAGCAGCCGCGGACAGGGGGCGTCCATGAACACTGAAGCTTTCTTT	CASSRGQGASMNTEAFF
.	.	TRBJ1-5	TRBV7-3	TGTGCCAGCAGCTTATCAGGGGCCGCCGGTCAGCCCCAGCATTTT	CASSLSGAAGQPQHF